The 26 T cell receptor beta chains below all came from one sample that was sequenced in a study of early T cells in non-severe SARS-CoV-2 infection. TCRdb reprocessed the 5' RACE reads with MiXCR, giving one entry per CDR3 protein. The sample has 75,000 or so distinct CDR3 sequences; roughly an eighth are singletons. This sample comprised whole blood, obtained at baseline. These receptors came from an adult who was a healthcare worker with PCR-confirmed SARS-CoV-2 infection or an uninfected control (not recorded which).

This clonotype has more than one count but fewer than ten. This chain connects TRBV5-1 to TRBJ2-5, with D perhaps being TRBD1 or TRBD2 (6 bases each). Germline V gene lookup returns CDR1 SGHRS and CDR2 YFSETQ. The CDR3 loop spans 14 amino acids. V was cut by 4 bases and J by 2 bases, with 12 bases left in between. The CDR3 region has the DNA TGCGCCAGCAGCGGGGGGCAGATTCAAGAGACCCAGTACTTC. It codes for CASSGGQIQETQYF.

This clonotype has a count of ten or more. This chain joins TRBV5-4 and TRBJ2-1; TRBD1 aligns across 8 bases. Germline V lookup: CDR1 SGHNT, CDR2 YYREEE (reference sequence). The CDR3 is 15 residues long. The V gene end was trimmed by 5 bases and the J gene end by 3 bases; junction bases not matched to a gene: 7. Here the CDR3 DNA reads TGTGCCAGCAGGGCCGACAGGGGCGACTACAATGAGCAGTTCTTC. It yields the protein CASRADRGDYNEQFF.

This chain joins TRBV7-9 and TRBJ1-1; D gene ambiguous. This CDR3 has 12 residues. Germline CDR1 SEHNR, CDR2 FQNEAQ (reference sequence). Trimming pared 3 bases from V and 3 bases from J, leaving 5 bases between. The CDR3 sequence: CASSFGDTEAFF. The CDR3, as DNA: TGTGCCAGCAGCTTCGGGGACACTGAAGCTTTCTTT.

The table lists this clonotype with many counts. This chain connects TRBV9 to TRBJ1-5, with D hard to call. The ends were cut back, 3 bases at V and 9 bases at J, with 13 bases in the middle. The CDR3 is 13 amino acids. Germline V gives CDR1 SGDLS, CDR2 YYNGEE. The CDR3 DNA is TGTGCCAGCAGCGCAGACCTGCATCGGCCCCAGCATTTT. This translates into CASSADLHRPQHF.

Only a few counts were recorded for this clonotype. The chain joins TRBV5-4 to TRBJ2-5; 9 positions match TRBD2. J lost 4 bases, V lost 2 bases, and 6 bases had no gene match. The CDR3 sequence is 15 residues long. Germline loops: CDR1 SGHNT, CDR2 YYREEE (reference sequence). As DNA, the CDR3 is TGTGCCAGCAGCTTCGAGCGGGGGGAACGAGAGACCCAGTACTTC. Translation gives CASSFERGERETQYF.

The chain recombines TRBV19 with TRBJ2-3; no clear D gene. The germline gives CDR1 LNHDA, CDR2 SQIVND (reference sequence). The CDR3 consists of 16 residues. Trimming stripped 7 bases from V and 1 base from J, with 18 bases between. The CDR3 nucleotides read TGTGCCAGTACCCCCCACGGAGTCGAGGGCACAGATACGCAGTATTTT. Amino acids: CASTPHGVEGTDTQYF.

CDR3 loop: CASSVGVAVPEAFF. DNA for the CDR3: TGTGCCAGCAGCGTAGGCGTCGCGGTCCCTGAAGCTTTCTTT. This chain joins TRBV9 and TRBJ1-1, with no clear D. The CDR3 is made up of 14 amino acids. Trimming stripped 0 bases from V and 6 bases from J, with 12 bases between. Germline V gene lookup returns CDR1 SGDLS and CDR2 YYNGEE.

This clonotype came up a few times. The chain recombines TRBV3-1 with TRBJ2-5; D is ambiguous. This CDR3 contains 14 residues. Between the trimmed V and J ends, which lost 0 bases and 0 bases, there was a span of 5 bases. Germline-derived CDR1 and CDR2 are LGHDT and YNNKEL (reference sequence). The CDR3 is CASSQDYDQETQYF. The CDR3 DNA reads TGTGCCAGCAGCCAAGATTACGACCAAGAGACCCAGTACTTC.

As concerns this clonotype: One end of the junction is discordant with germline, which a read error may explain. This chain links TRBV7-2 with TRBJ2-3; 12 bases are a match to TRBD2. Germline V gene lookup returns CDR1 SGHTA and CDR2 FQGNSA. The CDR3 covers 16 residues. The CDR3 here is CVSSLSSGGAADTQYF. The CDR3 region has the DNA TGTGTCAGCAGCTTATCTAGCGGGGGGGCCGCAGATACGCAGTATTTT.

The chain joins TRBV27 to TRBJ2-2; TRBD1 matches at 10 bases. Germline-derived CDR1 and CDR2 are MNHEY and SMNVEV (reference sequence). V lost 2 bases to trimming and J lost 5 bases; unmatched junction nucleotides: 11. The CDR3 is 18 amino acids. The CDR3 bases are TGTGCCAGCAGTTTAATTTACGGGACAGGGGCTAGGACCGGGGAGCTGTTTTTT. This translates into CASSLIYGTGARTGELFF.

In its sample, this clonotype was seen many times. The J gene is TRBJ1-2, the V gene TRBV6-1; D may be TRBD1 (6 bases). The CDR3 length is 15 residues. V was trimmed by 6 bases and J by 0 bases, leaving 14 bases between them. Germline CDR1 reads MNHNS; CDR2 reads SASEGT. The CDR3 here is CASRRDTGANYGYTF. Here the CDR3 DNA reads TGTGCCAGCAGGCGGGACACCGGAGCTAACTATGGCTACACCTTC.

The chain uses TRBV9 and TRBJ2-1; D might be TRBD2 (6 bases). The CDR3 loop spans 16 amino acids. Per germline, CDR1 SGDLS and CDR2 YYNGEE. V shed 0 bases and J shed 6 bases, with 16 bases lying between them. The DNA for the CDR3 is TGTGCCAGCAGCGTAGCTATCTGGGGAGGCCCCAATGAGCAGTTCTTC. Encoded protein: CASSVAIWGGPNEQFF.

This clonotype was recorded many times. The chain joins TRBV4-2 to TRBJ2-6; D is perhaps TRBD2 (5 bases). CDR3 length: 17 amino acids. Germline lookup yields CDR1 LGHNA and CDR2 YNFKEQ. The V and J ends lost 0 bases and 0 bases respectively, with 9 bases between them. The CDR3 DNA is TGTGCCAGCAGCCAAGATATGGGGAGCTCTGGGGCCAACGTCCTGACTTTC. Protein sequence: CASSQDMGSSGANVLTF.

This clonotype has at least ten counts. The genes are TRBV20-1 and TRBJ1-1; D remains ambiguous. V lost 0 bases and J lost 1, with 9 bases in between. The CDR3 is made up of 14 amino acids. CDR1 is DFQATT, CDR2 SNEGSKA, per germline (reference sequence). CDR3 nucleotide sequence: TGCAGTGCTAGAGATTTACGTAAGAACACTGAAGCTTTCTTT. Translation gives CSARDLRKNTEAFF.

This clonotype was seen repeatedly, ten times or more. J is TRBJ2-2 and V is TRBV7-2; TRBD1 is a possible D gene (5 bases). Per the germline V gene, CDR1 is SGHTA and CDR2 is FQGNSA. The CDR3 spans 14 residues. V lost 8 bases and J 2 bases, leaving 12 bases between the germline ends. This CDR3 reads CASSLGQNTGELFF. The CDR3 bases are TGTGCCAGCTCCTTAGGACAAAACACCGGGGAGCTGTTTTTT.

This clonotype was detected many times. The chain couples TRBV9 to TRBJ1-2, with TRBD1 matching over 7 bases. The J segment lost 2 bases and the V segment lost 0 bases, leaving 10 bases of the junction unmatched. The length of the CDR3 is 17 residues. The germline V gene has CDR1 SGDLS and CDR2 YYNGEE. CDR3 sequence (DNA): TGTGCCAGCAGCGTAGGCCTACAGGGGACACCCAACTATGGCTACACCTTC. Translated, it gives CASSVGLQGTPNYGYTF.

The rearrangement uses TRBV5-1 and TRBJ2-1; D not certain. The V end was cut by 5 bases, the J end by 3 bases, with 9 bases between. Germline V gives CDR1 SGHRS, CDR2 YFSETQ. The CDR3 extends over 13 amino acids. The CDR3 reads CASSLDVYNEQFF. The CDR3 nucleotides are TGCGCCAGCAGTCTCGACGTCTACAATGAGCAGTTCTTC.

This clonotype was picked up one time. The chain combines TRBV20-1 with TRBJ2-1; 7 bases are a match to TRBD2. Germline CDR1 reads DFQATT; CDR2 reads SNEGSKA (reference sequence). The CDR3 runs 12 residues. The V segment lost 6 bases and the J segment 6 bases; nucleotides outside the gene matches: 5. This CDR3 reads CSAHGGGNEQFF. The CDR3 DNA sequence: TGCAGTGCCCACGGCGGGGGCAATGAGCAGTTCTTC.

The table lists this clonotype with a few counts. The chain links TRBV5-1 to TRBJ1-1; 8 nucleotides agree with TRBD1. This CDR3 region has 15 residues. Trimming took 4 bases from V and 1 from J; bases not matched to a gene: 6. The germline V gene encodes CDR1 SGHRS and CDR2 YFSETQ. The CDR3 nucleotides read TGCGCCAGCAGCAGACCAGGACAGGGGAACACTGAAGCTTTCTTT. This sequence encodes CASSRPGQGNTEAFF. The full variable domain, with the rest looked up from reference TRBV5-1 and TRBJ1-1, is KAGVTQTPRYLIKTRGQQVTLSCSPISGHRSVSWYQQTPGQGLQFLFEYFSETQRNKGNFPGRFSGRQFSNSRSEMNVSTLELGDSALYLCASSRPGQGNTEAFFGQGTRLTVV.

CDR3 in DNA: TGTGCCAGCAGCTTACCGGTCTATCGGGAGCAGTACTTC. This sequence encodes CASSLPVYREQYF. The gene calls are TRBV7-2 and TRBJ2-7; unclear D gene. The V end lost 2 bases, the J end lost 7 bases, and 12 bases lay between the germline ends. Germline lookup yields CDR1 SGHTA and CDR2 FQGNSA. CDR3 length: 13 residues. Filled out from reference TRBV7-2 and TRBJ2-7, the complete variable domain reads GAGVSQSPSNKVTEKGKDVELRCDPISGHTALYWYRQSLGQGLEFLIYFQGNSAPDKSGLPSDRFSAERTGGSVSTLTIQRTQQEDSAVYLCASSLPVYREQYFGPGTRLTVT.

Concerning this clonotype itself: A read error may explain this, as a much larger clone is one base away. The chain joins TRBV7-6 to TRBJ2-7; D is unresolved. The length of the CDR3 is 11 residues. Germline V gene lookup returns CDR1 SGHVS and CDR2 FNYEAQ. Trimming pared 5 bases from V and 7 bases from J, leaving 9 bases between. The CDR3 DNA reads TGTGCCAGCAGCCTCGACTCGGAGCAGTACTTC. This translates into CASSLDSEQYF. The whole variable domain, remainder taken from reference TRBV7-6 and TRBJ2-7, is GAGVSQSPRYKVTKRGQDVALRCDPISGHVSLYWYRQALGQGPEFLTYFNYEAQQDKSGLPNDRFSAERPEGSISTLTIQRTEQRDSAMYRCASSLDSEQYFGPGTRLTVT.

This chain connects TRBV2 to TRBJ1-1; D remains unclear. Germline lookup yields CDR1 SNHLY and CDR2 FYNNEI. CDR3 length: 13 amino acids. V lost 9 bases and J lost 2, with 13 bases in between. CDR3 residues: CASEGDHNTEAFF. The CDR3 coding sequence is TGTGCCAGTGAGGGAGACCACAACACTGAAGCTTTCTTT. Combining the CDR3 with reference TRBV2 and TRBJ1-1 gives the whole variable domain EPEVTQTPSHQVTQMGQEVILRCVPISNHLYFYWYRQILGQKVEFLVSFYNNEISEKSEIFDDQFSVERPDGSNFTLKIRSTKLEDSAMYFCASEGDHNTEAFFGQGTRLTVV.

This chain uses TRBV7-2 with TRBJ2-3; D is uncertain. This CDR3 spans 14 amino acids. Germline CDR1 SGHTA, CDR2 FQGNSA. V lost 7 bases and J lost 7, with 18 bases in between. CDR3 amino acids: CASTNFMSANTQYF. CDR3 DNA: TGTGCCAGCACCAATTTCATGAGCGCAAATACGCAGTATTTT.

This rearrangement joins TRBV6-6 to TRBJ1-6; TRBD1 aligns across 7 bases. Losses at the gene ends were 7 bases for V and 7 bases for J; bases not matched to a gene: 13. Germline V gives CDR1 MNHNY, CDR2 SVGAGI (reference sequence). The CDR3 length is 16 residues. This chain's CDR3 is CASTEEPTGENSPLHF. In DNA form, the CDR3 reads TGTGCCAGCACCGAAGAACCTACAGGGGAAAATTCACCCCTCCACTTT.

In this sample, this clonotype turned up a few times. The chain carries TRBV28 and TRBJ2-7; either TRBD1 or TRBD2 may supply D (6 bases each). V lost 3 bases, J lost 12 bases, and 15 bases lay in between. The CDR3 has 12 residues. Germline CDR1 reads MDHEN; CDR2 reads SYDVKM. CDR3 DNA sequence: TGTGCCAGCAGTTTGAGGGGGGCGGGTCTGTACTTC. Its protein product is CASSLRGAGLYF.

This clonotype turned up a few times. This chain's CDR3 is CASSVQGPGELFF. The CDR3 nucleotides read TGTGCCAGCAGCGTCCAGGGTCCGGGGGAGCTGTTTTTT. The V and J genes are TRBV2 and TRBJ2-2, with D possibly TRBD1 on 5 matching bases. Looked up from germline, CDR1 is SNHLY and CDR2 is FYNNEI. The CDR3 totals 13 residues. The V end lost 6 bases, the J end lost 8 bases, and 13 bases lay between the germline ends.